These 15 T cell receptor beta chains were all obtained from the same sample, sequenced in a study of blood T cell repertoires in COVID-19. Profiled with immunoSEQ multiplex PCR; TCRdb holds only in-frame clones, not every one. The sample shows 95,000 to 150,000 clones, approximately 80% of them seen only once. Source material: peripheral blood. The receptor set was obtained from a woman aged 65 to 85 with acute or convalescent COVID-19.

This clone showed up just once. V is TRBV11-2 and J is TRBJ2-1; TRBD2 might be the D (5 bases). Germline loops: CDR1 SGHAT, CDR2 FQNNGV. V lost 2 bases, J lost 6 bases, and 14 bases lay in between. The CDR3 has 15 amino acids. Here the CDR3 reads CASSLNVGAVNEQFF. The CDR3 DNA reads TGTGCCAGCAGCTTAAACGTGGGAGCGGTCAATGAGCAGTTCTTC.

A few counts support this clone. The chain has TRBV6-2 or TRBV6-3 and TRBJ2-2; TRBD1 agrees at 9 bases. In germline, CDR1 is MNHEY, CDR2 SVGEGT. The CDR3 covers 16 residues. V lost 6 bases to trimming and J lost 4 bases; unmatched junction nucleotides: 9. As DNA, the CDR3 is TGTGCCAGCAGCGACGGGGGACAGGGTGTCACCGGGGAGCTGTTTTTT. This sequence encodes CASSDGGQGVTGELFF.

V and J are TRBV4-3 and TRBJ1-4, with TRBD1 identical over 9 bases. The CDR3 is made up of 16 amino acids. V dropped 5 bases and J dropped 0; count of bases not matched to a gene: 4. Germline values: CDR1 LGHNA, CDR2 YSLEER. CDR3 coding DNA: TGCGCCAGCAGCACGGGACAGGGATCAACTAATGAAAAACTGTTTTTT. The encoded protein is CASSTGQGSTNEKLFF.

The rearrangement uses TRBV27 and TRBJ1-5; possible D gene TRBD1, 6 bases. CDR1 MNHEY and CDR2 SMNVEV come from the germline V gene (reference sequence). The CDR3 runs to 13 residues. The germline V and J ends were trimmed by 3 bases and 7 bases, with 10 bases remaining between them. The CDR3 is CASSFSRGQPQHF. The CDR3 region has the DNA TGTGCCAGCAGTTTTTCCAGGGGCCAGCCCCAGCATTTT.

V and J are TRBV4-2 and TRBJ2-5, with 16 bases identical to TRBD2. The CDR3 extends over 18 amino acids. The V and J ends lost 3 bases and 2 bases, in that order; junction bases with no gene match: 6. The germline V gene encodes CDR1 LGHNA and CDR2 YNFKEQ. CDR3 sequence reads: CASSQGLAGGFPQETQYF. The CDR3 DNA sequence: TGTGCCAGCAGCCAGGGACTAGCGGGGGGGTTCCCTCAAGAGACCCAGTACTTC.

The V call is TRBV21-1, the J call TRBJ1-1; the listed D gene, TRBD1, was not tested against the DNA. TRBV21-1 is a documented pseudogene. The CDR3 is made up of 13 amino acids. The CDR3 DNA reads as TGTGCCAGCAGTGACAGCCTGAACACTGAAGCTTTCTTT. Its translation: CASSDSLNTEAFF.

This chain connects TRBV5-3 to TRBJ2-3; maybe TRBD1 (5 bases). TRBV5-3 belongs to the ORF category, with a function that is uncertain. V was cut by 6 bases and J by 3 bases, with 17 bases left in between. The CDR3 loop spans 15 amino acids. The CDR3: CARKTDTNRTDTQYF. CDR3 coding DNA: TGTGCCAGAAAGACGGACACCAACAGGACAGATACGCAGTATTTT.

DNA for the CDR3: TGTGCCAGTAGCCTCGTGGGGCCGAACACTGAAGCTTTCTTT. Amino acid sequence: CASSLVGPNTEAFF. The chain employs TRBV19 and TRBJ1-1; D possibly corresponds to TRBD1 (5 bases). Trimming took 6 bases from V and 1 from J, leaving 12 bases between them. Germline V gene sequence: CDR1 LNHDA, CDR2 SQIVND (reference sequence). The CDR3 is made up of 14 amino acids.

On this clone: One junction end does not reproduce the germline sequence, and a read error may be involved. V gene TRBV2 combines with J gene TRBJ1-2, with 7 bases lining up with TRBD1. CDR3 size: 13 residues. Germline-derived CDR1 and CDR2 are SNHLY and FYNNEI. The CDR3 bases are TGTGCCAGCAGGAGGGACAGTAACGATGGCTACACCTTC. Protein product: CASRRDSNDGYTF.

The chain combines TRBV4-3 with TRBJ1-1, with D possibly being TRBD1 (5 bases). The CDR3 is 15 amino acids. V shed 0 bases and J shed 3 bases, with 11 bases lying between them. CDR1 and CDR2 (germline): LGHNA, YSLEER. This CDR3 reads CASSQDWTMDTEAFF. The CDR3 DNA follows: TGCGCCAGCAGCCAAGATTGGACAATGGACACTGAAGCTTTCTTT.

The chain employs TRBV5-1 and TRBJ2-3, with 7 bases that match TRBD1. The CDR3 loop spans 15 amino acids. Unmatched junction bases numbered 7, after V lost 4 bases and J lost 2 bases. Germline-derived CDR1 and CDR2 are SGHRS and YFSETQ. CDR3 in amino acids: CASSPSGTATDTQYF. DNA of the CDR3: TGCGCCAGCAGCCCCTCCGGGACAGCCACAGATACGCAGTATTTT.

This clone was counted once. The CDR3 region is CASSYEGYTEAFF. The CDR3 coding sequence is TGTGCCAGCAGTTACGAGGGCTACACTGAAGCTTTCTTT. This chain connects TRBV6-6 to TRBJ1-1, with D unclear. V shed 2 bases and J shed 3 bases, with 7 bases lying between them. CDR1 is MNHNY, CDR2 SVGAGI, per germline (reference sequence). The CDR3 runs to 13 residues.

This chain uses TRBV5-1 with TRBJ2-1, with a tentative D call TRBD2 (6 bases). The germline V and J ends were trimmed by 4 bases and 5 bases, with 16 bases remaining between them. The CDR3 runs 15 residues. CDR1 is SGHRS, CDR2 YFSETQ, per germline. This CDR3 reads CASSHTRGTNNEQFF. Here the CDR3 DNA reads TGCGCCAGCAGCCATACACGCGGGACGAACAATGAGCAGTTCTTC.

The J gene is TRBJ2-3, the V gene TRBV5-1; TRBD1 agrees at 8 bases. The CDR3 extends over 13 amino acids. Germline values: CDR1 SGHRS, CDR2 YFSETQ. With V trimmed by 3 bases and J by 6 bases, 3 bases remained unmatched. The CDR3 region has the DNA TGCGCCAGCAGCTCGGGACAGGAGGATACGCAGTATTTT. It encodes CASSSGQEDTQYF.

Remarks on this clone: One end of the junction fails to match germline, which may point to a read error. The chain couples TRBV5-6 to TRBJ1-2; D is unresolved. Looked up from germline, CDR1 is SGHDT and CDR2 is YYEEEE. The CDR3 covers 14 residues. CDR3 loop: CASSPGSSNYDYTF. The CDR3 nucleotides are TGTGCCAGCAGCCCGGGTAGTTCTAACTATGACTACACCTTC.